This is a list of T cell receptor beta chains from one sample in a study of cytomegalovirus exposure and HLA in healthy donors. Produced via immunoSEQ multiplex PCR; TCRdb's table is partial and in-frame only. The data hold about 94,000 clones, with around 80% observed a single time. Material: PBMCs. Source of these receptors: a woman in her sixties or seventies in good health and CMV-seronegative. Both conserved end residues are part of each CDR3. A D gene is named only where the DNA matches it firmly. Clone size is stated in some rows and not others, as once, few, many or a class when expanded.

v_gene	j_gene	abundance	d_gene	CDR3nt	CDR3aa
TRBV7-9	TRBJ2-5	few	TRBD1	TGTGCCAGCAGCACGACAGGGATTGAGACCCAGTACTTC	CASSTTGIETQYF
TRBV4-1	TRBJ2-1	NA	NA	TGCGCCAGCAGCCAAGTAGTGGAGGGCGGGCCCTACAATGAGCAGTTCTTC	CASSQVVEGGPYNEQFF
TRBV5-6	TRBJ1-3	few	NA	TGTGCCAGCAGTCGTCAAGGGGCCATATATTTT	CASSRQGAIYF
TRBV7-9	TRBJ2-7	NA	NA	TGTGCCAGCAGCTCCTCACAGGGAAACGAGCAGTACTTC	CASSSSQGNEQYF
TRBV11-2	TRBJ2-3	NA	TRBD1	TGTGCCAGCAGCTCCAGACAGGGGGCAAGGACAGATACGCAGTATTTT	CASSSRQGARTDTQYF
TRBV15	TRBJ2-2	NA	NA	TGTGCCACCAGCAGATATCTCAGGAACACCGGGGAGCTGTTTTTT	CATSRYLRNTGELFF
TRBV9	TRBJ2-7	NA	TRBD1	TGTGCCAGCAGCGTAGTGGGACAGGGGGGGGACGAGCAGTACTTC	CASSVVGQGGDEQYF
TRBV29-1	TRBJ2-1	NA	TRBD2	TGCAGCGTTGAGCTAGCGGCAACCAATGAGCAGTTCTTC	CSVELAATNEQFF
TRBV16	TRBJ2-1	NA	TRBD2	TGTGCCAGCAGCCAATCGTTCGGGGGGGGATCAAGCTCCTACAATGAGCAGTTCTTC	CASSQSFGGGSSSYNEQFF
TRBV7-9	TRBJ1-2	NA	TRBD1	TGTGCCAGCAGTCTATGGACAGGGGGCGAGGGGGATGGCTACACCTTC	CASSLWTGGEGDGYTF
TRBV19	TRBJ1-5	NA	TRBD1	TGTGCCAGTAGGCCCCTGACAGGGTCTGATCAGCCCCAGCATTTT	CASRPLTGSDQPQHF
TRBV6-5	TRBJ2-7	NA	TRBD1	TGTGCCAGCAGTGCCCCGGGACAGGGTTTTTACGAGCAGTACTTC	CASSAPGQGFYEQYF
TRBV5-1	TRBJ2-7	few	TRBD2	TGCGCCAGCAGCCAGGCTAGCGGTGGTTACGAGCAGTACTTC	CASSQASGGYEQYF
TRBV4-3	TRBJ2-3	NA	NA	TGCGCCAGCAGCCAAGGCCCTTCAGATCACACAGATACGCAGTATTTT	CASSQGPSDHTDTQYF
TRBV4-3	TRBJ1-2	NA	TRBD1	TGCGCCAGCAGCCAGGCCGACAGGGGACCTGGGTATGGCTACACCTTC	CASSQADRGPGYGYTF
TRBV28	TRBJ2-5	NA	TRBD1	TGTGCCAGCAGGCCCCCCGGACAGGGGCTTTTGGAGACCCAGTACTTC	CASRPPGQGLLETQYF
TRBV5-1	TRBJ2-7	NA	NA	TGCGCCAGCAGCTTTGGGACAACCTTCGACTACGAGCAGTACTTC	CASSFGTTFDYEQYF
TRBV6-1	TRBJ2-5	few	NA	TGTGCCAGCAGAACAAGTGGAGAGACCCAGTACTTC	CASRTSGETQYF
TRBV29-1	TRBJ2-7	once	NA	TGCAGCGGCGGACAGTACAACTACGAGCAGTACTTC	CSGGQYNYEQYF
TRBV6-5	TRBJ1-6	NA	TRBD1	TGTGCCGTTCGGACAGGGCAGTTTTCACCCCTCCACTTT	CAVRTGQFSPLHF
TRBV7-9	TRBJ1-4	NA	NA	TGTGCCAGCAGCCCCGGACAGATTAATGAAAAACTGTTTTTT	CASSPGQINEKLFF
TRBV5-4	TRBJ2-2	NA	TRBD1	TGTGCCAGCAGCCAGGGACAGGGGAGTGGCGGGGAGCTGTTTTTT	CASSQGQGSGGELFF
TRBV18	TRBJ1-1	NA	NA	TGTGCCAGCTCACCAAGGGCCCGCGGGCAGAACACTGAAGCTTTCTTT	CASSPRARGQNTEAFF
TRBV9	TRBJ2-1	few	TRBD2	TGTGCCAGCAGCCCCCCGGCTAGCGGGAGAGGGTTGGAGCAGTTCTTC	CASSPPASGRGLEQFF
TRBV5-4	TRBJ2-5	NA	TRBD2	TGTGCCAGCAGCTTGGATCTAGCGGGAGAGGCAGAGACCCAGTACTTC	CASSLDLAGEAETQYF
TRBV10-3	TRBJ1-3	NA	NA	TGTGCCTCCCGACAGTCCTCTGGAAACACCATATATTTT	CASRQSSGNTIYF
TRBV18	TRBJ1-4	NA	NA	TGTGCCAGCTCACCAACAGAGCTTAATGAAAAACTGTTTTTT	CASSPTELNEKLFF
TRBV5-4	TRBJ2-5	few	TRBD2	TGTGCCAGCAGCTTGTCAACGGGCGGGAGAACCCAGTACTTC	CASSLSTGGRTQYF
TRBV9	TRBJ2-7	NA	TRBD2	TGTGCCAGCAGCGTAGGGACTAGCGACTCCTACGAGCAGTACTTC	CASSVGTSDSYEQYF
TRBV7-9	TRBJ1-2	NA	NA	TGTGCCAGCAGCTTAAAGGCGGAATTAATAAACTATGGCTACACCTTC	CASSLKAELINYGYTF
TRBV13	TRBJ2-7	NA	NA	TGTGCCAGCAGCTCCGCCATTTCCATTCTCAGCTCCTACGAGCAGTACTTC	CASSSAISILSSYEQYF
TRBV19	TRBJ2-2	once	NA	TGTGCCAGTAGTCTGGGCGGGGCGAACACCGGGGAGCTGTTTTTT	CASSLGGANTGELFF
TRBV25-1	TRBJ2-7	NA	NA	TGTGCCAGCAAAGAGGGGACACGGCTCTACGAGCAGTACTTC	CASKEGTRLYEQYF
TRBV5-1	TRBJ2-5	NA	TRBD2	TGCGCCAGCAACAGCGGGGGGATCCAAGAGACCCAGTACTTC	CASNSGGIQETQYF
TRBV5-1	TRBJ2-5	NA	NA	TGCGCCAGCAGCTTGGACACGGCTCGGGGAGAGACCCAGTACTTC	CASSLDTARGETQYF
TRBV10-1	TRBJ2-1	NA	TRBD2	TGCGCCAGCCCGCCGGGACTAGCATACAATGAGCAGTTCTTC	CASPPGLAYNEQFF
TRBV2	TRBJ2-1	few	NA	TGTGCCAGCAGTGAATTGGTGGGAGTCCAAAATGAGCAGTTCTTC	CASSELVGVQNEQFF
TRBV4-1	TRBJ2-7	NA	TRBD1	TGCGCCAGCAGCCCGGGACAGGGCTCCTACGAGCAGTACTTC	CASSPGQGSYEQYF
TRBV27	TRBJ2-7	NA	TRBD2	TGTGCCAGCAGTTTAACTAGCGCATACGAGCAGTACTTC	CASSLTSAYEQYF
TRBV5-1	TRBJ1-2	NA	TRBD1	TGCGCCAGCAGCGCCAGGCAGGGGGCAAGTGGCTACACCTTC	CASSARQGASGYTF
TRBV29-1	TRBJ2-1	NA	TRBD1	TGCAGCGCCGGGGACAGGACAAACAATGAGCAGTTCTTC	CSAGDRTNNEQFF
TRBV5-1	TRBJ2-5	NA	NA	TGCGCCAGCACCCTCGAGTCGATAGAGACCCAGTACTTC	CASTLESIETQYF
TRBV10-3	TRBJ2-5	NA	TRBD1	TGTGCCACCAGTGAACTAATGCCGGGACAGGGGCAGGGAGAGACCCAGTACTTC	CATSELMPGQGQGETQYF
TRBV4-2	TRBJ2-7	NA	NA	TGTGCCAGCAGCCAAGATCTAAGAAGCTCCTACGAGCAGTACTTC	CASSQDLRSSYEQYF
TRBV2	TRBJ2-4	NA	TRBD2	TGTGCCAGCAGTGAACCCGGGGGGGTAGCCAAAAACATTCAGTACTTC	CASSEPGGVAKNIQYF